These 27 T cell receptor beta chains came from one sample sequenced in a study of shared T cell receptors in the human thymus. Libraries were prepared by immunoSEQ multiplex PCR; TCRdb keeps only in-frame clonotypes and omits some of them. Of 700,000 to 750,000 clones in the sample, approximately 85% are singletons; the top ten hold under 0.012%. The same sample was also used in a study of human thymus T cells.

Sequencing input: thymocytes. The source is a girl in the first two years of life with a congenital heart defect.

The V and J genes are TRBV27 and TRBJ2-3; 7 bases are a match to TRBD1. Trimming took 6 bases from V and 5 from J; bases not matched to a gene: 8. This CDR3 is 14 amino acids long. The germline CDR1 and CDR2 sequences are MNHEY and SMNVEV (reference sequence). CDR3 protein: CASSQGVGVDTQYF. DNA of the CDR3: TGTGCCAGCAGCCAGGGGGTGGGGGTAGATACGCAGTATTTT.

The rearrangement uses TRBV12-5 and TRBJ2-1; no definite D call. CDR1 and CDR2 from the germline V gene are LGHNT and FRNRAP. V lost 0 bases to trimming and J lost 1 base, with 13 bases between them. The CDR3 consists of 17 residues. For the CDR3, the DNA is TGTGCTAGTGGTTTGGTACACGCCGACTGTTCCTACAATGAGCAGTTCTTC. Translating it yields CASGLVHADCSYNEQFF.

CDR3 region: CASSSRGFRELFF. CDR3 sequence (DNA): TGTGCCAGCAGCTCTAGGGGGTTCCGGGAACTGTTTTTT. The chain couples TRBV7-9 to TRBJ1-4; the D gene is possibly TRBD1 (6 bases). From germline, CDR1 is SEHNR and CDR2 FQNEAQ (reference sequence). V was shortened by 4 bases and J by 12 bases, with 15 bases between the two germline ends. This CDR3 spans 13 amino acids.

This clone was seen a handful of times. J is TRBJ1-2 and V is TRBV5-1; possible D gene TRBD1, 5 bases. Germline lookup yields CDR1 SGHRS and CDR2 YFSETQ. The CDR3 has 14 residues. The ends were cut back, 4 bases at V and 2 bases at J, with 12 bases in the middle. The CDR3: CASSPIGGNYGYTF. For the CDR3, the DNA is TGCGCCAGCAGCCCCATTGGGGGGAACTATGGCTACACCTTC.

V is TRBV11-3 and J is TRBJ1-1; D unclear. The V end lost 5 bases, the J end lost 3 bases, and 10 bases lay between the germline ends. The length of the CDR3 is 13 residues. Per germline, CDR1 SGHNT and CDR2 YENEEA. Written as DNA, the CDR3 is TGTGCCAGCAGCAAGACGGAGGACACTGAAGCTTTCTTT. It encodes CASSKTEDTEAFF.

The gene calls are TRBV29-1 and TRBJ2-1; possibly TRBD2 for D (6 bases). The germline V gene encodes CDR1 SQVTM and CDR2 ANQGSEA. The CDR3 is made up of 14 amino acids. Trimming cost V 6 bases and J 10 bases, with 22 bases left between them. Written as DNA, the CDR3 is TGCAGCGTCCCCCGGGACTGGGAACCCCGGGAGCAGTTCTTC. This encodes CSVPRDWEPREQFF.

This chain joins TRBV2 and TRBJ1-5; D ambiguous. The V end was cut by 3 bases, the J end by 3 bases, with 30 bases between. The CDR3 has 21 residues. Germline CDR1 and CDR2: SNHLY and FYNNEI. The DNA of the CDR3 is TGTGCCAGCAGTGATACCGGGTGGAAATCCACCACGATGGCCAACAATCAGCCCCAGCATTTT. Translating gives CASSDTGWKSTTMANNQPQHF.

The gene calls are TRBV5-5 and TRBJ1-4; tentative D call: TRBD1 (5 bases). The CDR3 is 17 amino acids. Germline V gene sequence: CDR1 SGHKS, CDR2 YYEKEE (reference sequence). Trimming stripped 1 base from V and 3 bases from J, with 16 bases between. CDR3 residues: CASSLRGSRGANEKLFF. The CDR3 coding sequence is TGTGCCAGCAGCTTGAGGGGCTCACGGGGGGCTAATGAAAAACTGTTTTTT.

The chain combines TRBV4-3 with TRBJ2-3, with D tentatively TRBD1 (5 bases). Trimming removed 3 bases at V and 4 bases at J, with 14 bases between. The CDR3 runs to 15 residues. Germline lookup yields CDR1 LGHNA and CDR2 YSLEER. CDR3 region: CASSHYRQLSDTQYF. Written as DNA, the CDR3 is TGCGCCAGCAGCCATTACAGACAGCTCTCAGATACGCAGTATTTT.

In this sample, this clone turned up a few times. CDR3 sequence: CASSLAGDDYGYTF. The CDR3 nucleotides read TGTGCCAGCAGCTTAGCAGGGGACGACTATGGCTACACCTTC. The chain links TRBV11-2 to TRBJ1-2, with D maybe TRBD1 (6 bases). Trimming took off 1 base at V and 3 bases at J, with 9 bases between the two ends. CDR3 length: 14 residues. The germline gives CDR1 SGHAT, CDR2 FQNNGV.

The V and J genes are TRBV7-2 and TRBJ1-1; D ambiguous. The CDR3 has 13 amino acids. The germline gives CDR1 SGHTA, CDR2 FQGNSA. Trimming shortened V by 4 bases and J by 0 bases, and 6 bases separated the two germline ends. In DNA form, the CDR3 reads TGTGCCAGCAGCTCTAGGCTGAACACTGAAGCTTTCTTT. Amino acid sequence: CASSSRLNTEAFF.

The gene calls are TRBV10-3 and TRBJ1-5; 9 bases agree with TRBD1. Trimming took 2 bases from V and 2 from J; bases not matched to a gene: 4. The germline V gene has CDR1 ENHRY and CDR2 SYGVKD. This CDR3 comprises 16 residues. CDR3 amino acids: CAISERTGAGNQPQHF. DNA for the CDR3: TGTGCCATCAGTGAGAGGACAGGGGCTGGCAATCAGCCCCAGCATTTT.

This chain links TRBV5-4 with TRBJ1-1; D unresolved. V was cut by 2 bases and J by 8 bases, with 25 bases left in between. The CDR3 sequence is 17 residues long. Per the germline V gene, CDR1 is SGHNT and CDR2 is YYREEE (reference sequence). The CDR3: CASSFHVRWESPGEAFF. Here the CDR3 DNA reads TGTGCCAGCAGCTTTCACGTTCGGTGGGAGTCACCTGGGGAAGCTTTCTTT.

V gene TRBV19 combines with J gene TRBJ2-7; TRBD2 agrees at 13 bases. Germline assignment: CDR1 LNHDA and CDR2 SQIVND (reference sequence). The ends lost 4 bases at V and 3 bases at J; junction bases unmatched: 12. This CDR3 comprises 18 residues. Here the CDR3 DNA reads TGTGCCAGTAGTAACCCTCAAGGGACTAGCGGGGATAACTACGAGCAGTACTTC. Its translation: CASSNPQGTSGDNYEQYF.

The chain combines TRBV28 with TRBJ1-4; D perhaps matches TRBD1 (5 bases). Trimming took 2 bases from V and 10 from J, leaving 14 bases between them. This CDR3 is built from 14 residues. Germline V gene sequence: CDR1 MDHEN, CDR2 SYDVKM. CDR3 DNA: TGTGCCAGCAGTTTAAAGGGGTGCCATGGAAAACTGTTTTTT. Protein: CASSLKGCHGKLFF.

The chain employs TRBV12-5 and TRBJ1-1; D remains unclear. The germline V gene has CDR1 LGHNT and CDR2 FRNRAP. V was trimmed by 0 bases and J by 0 bases, leaving 14 bases between them. The length of the CDR3 is 17 residues. The chain's CDR3 is CASGLVHRLSLNTEAFF. In DNA form, the CDR3 reads TGTGCTAGTGGTTTGGTACATAGACTGTCCCTGAACACTGAAGCTTTCTTT. Drawing the rest from reference TRBV12-5 and TRBJ1-1, the complete variable domain is DARVTQTPRHKVTEMGQEVTMRCQPILGHNTVFWYRQTMMQGLELLAYFRNRAPLDDSGMPKDRFSAEMPDATLATLKIQPSEPRDSAVYFCASGLVHRLSLNTEAFFGQGTRLTVV.

This chain links TRBV7-2 with TRBJ2-2; TRBD1 agrees at 9 bases. The CDR3 is 19 residues long. Germline CDR1 and CDR2: SGHTA and FQGNSA. The junction had 17 bases not matched to a gene; V was cut back by 5 bases and J by 4 bases. CDR3 loop: CASSLHPGQGGLCTGELFF. The CDR3 nucleotides are TGTGCCAGCAGCCTTCACCCGGGACAGGGAGGTCTTTGCACCGGGGAGCTGTTTTTT.

V gene TRBV5-6 combines with J gene TRBJ2-3, with TRBD2 matching over 12 bases. Germline CDR1 reads SGHDT; CDR2 reads YYEEEE. V was clipped by 4 bases and J by 2 bases; unmatched bases: 8. The CDR3 totals 17 residues. This CDR3 reads CASSDPLAGGYTDTQYF. CDR3 nucleotide sequence: TGTGCCAGCAGCGACCCCCTAGCGGGGGGGTACACAGATACGCAGTATTTT.

This chain links TRBV12-5 with TRBJ2-3, with D perhaps TRBD2 (5 bases). Trimming left V 0 bases short and J 3 bases short, with 13 bases between. There are 16 residues in the CDR3. Germline V gives CDR1 LGHNT, CDR2 FRNRAP. CDR3 nucleotide sequence: TGTGCTAGTGGTTTGGTTAGAGGGAATGGGACAGATACGCAGTATTTT. Amino acids: CASGLVRGNGTDTQYF.

The gene calls are TRBV7-2 and TRBJ1-1, with 7 positions matching TRBD1. With 5 bases clipped from V and 1 base from J, the junction kept 10 bases outside the gene matches. Germline CDR1 is SGHTA and CDR2 is FQGNSA. The CDR3 consists of 16 residues. The CDR3 coding sequence is TGTGCCAGCAGCCCCCCGAGGGGACAGTGGAACACTGAAGCTTTCTTT. It codes for CASSPPRGQWNTEAFF.

V and J are TRBV4-1 and TRBJ1-3; D might be TRBD1 (5 bases). Germline V gene data show CDR1 as MGHRA and CDR2 as YSYEKL. V lost 3 bases and J lost 1, with 10 bases in between. The CDR3 spans 15 residues. The CDR3 nucleotides read TGCGCCAGCAGCCATGCAGGGCAATCTGGAAACACCATATATTTT. Protein product: CASSHAGQSGNTIYF.

This clone has just one count. The genes are TRBV5-4 and TRBJ2-1; a weak D match, TRBD1 (6 bases). CDR3 length equals 12 residues. V gave up 4 bases and J gave up 7 bases, with 9 bases separating them. Germline CDR1 SGHNT, CDR2 YYREEE (reference sequence). For the CDR3, the DNA is TGTGCCAGCAGCCGAGGGGGAAATGAGCAGTTCTTC. It yields the protein CASSRGGNEQFF.

The table lists this clone with a count of one. The chain joins TRBV7-2 to TRBJ2-1; 9 bases match TRBD1. Looked up from germline, CDR1 is SGHTA and CDR2 is FQGNSA. The CDR3 has 15 residues. V gave up 5 bases and J gave up 8 bases; unmatched junction bases: 10. The CDR3 sequence is CASSPRDRDKDEQFF. The CDR3 DNA sequence: TGTGCCAGCAGCCCCCGGGACAGGGATAAGGATGAGCAGTTCTTC.

This chain links TRBV4-1 with TRBJ1-5; the D is unclear. Germline loops: CDR1 MGHRA, CDR2 YSYEKL. The CDR3 contains 15 residues. V gave up 1 base and J gave up 0 bases, with 7 bases separating them. The CDR3 sequence: CASSQVGGSNQPQHF. DNA of the CDR3: TGCGCCAGCAGCCAAGTTGGAGGTAGCAATCAGCCCCAGCATTTT.

The rearrangement joins TRBV9 to TRBJ1-2; D not certain. The CDR3 length is 15 residues. V lost 0 bases and J lost 6, with 15 bases in between. CDR1 is SGDLS, CDR2 YYNGEE, per germline. CDR3 bases: TGTGCCAGCAGCGTAGTTCAGGTCCCCCTTGATGGCTACACCTTC. It translates to CASSVVQVPLDGYTF.

This sequence joins TRBV7-9 and TRBJ1-1, with 9 nucleotides matching TRBD1. In germline, CDR1 is SEHNR, CDR2 FQNEAQ (reference sequence). The ends lost 2 bases at V and 5 bases at J; junction bases unmatched: 9. The CDR3 has 16 residues. The CDR3 reads CASSLSSRDRDTEAFF. The CDR3, as DNA: TGTGCCAGCAGCTTAAGCAGCCGGGACAGGGATACTGAAGCTTTCTTT.

The chain carries TRBV2 and TRBJ1-4; 9 nucleotides match TRBD1. CDR3 length: 17 amino acids. V was pared by 6 bases and J by 4 bases, with 12 bases of the junction left unmatched. Germline CDR1 is SNHLY and CDR2 is FYNNEI. The CDR3 nucleotides are TGTGCCAGCAGGAAGGGAAGCCCGGACAGGGGTAATGAAAAACTGTTTTTT. Its translation: CASRKGSPDRGNEKLFF. The variable domain in full, with the rest retrieved from reference TRBV2 and TRBJ1-4, is EPEVTQTPSHQVTQMGQEVILRCVPISNHLYFYWYRQILGQKVEFLVSFYNNEISEKSEIFDDQFSVERPDGSNFTLKIRSTKLEDSAMYFCASRKGSPDRGNEKLFFGSGTQLSVL.